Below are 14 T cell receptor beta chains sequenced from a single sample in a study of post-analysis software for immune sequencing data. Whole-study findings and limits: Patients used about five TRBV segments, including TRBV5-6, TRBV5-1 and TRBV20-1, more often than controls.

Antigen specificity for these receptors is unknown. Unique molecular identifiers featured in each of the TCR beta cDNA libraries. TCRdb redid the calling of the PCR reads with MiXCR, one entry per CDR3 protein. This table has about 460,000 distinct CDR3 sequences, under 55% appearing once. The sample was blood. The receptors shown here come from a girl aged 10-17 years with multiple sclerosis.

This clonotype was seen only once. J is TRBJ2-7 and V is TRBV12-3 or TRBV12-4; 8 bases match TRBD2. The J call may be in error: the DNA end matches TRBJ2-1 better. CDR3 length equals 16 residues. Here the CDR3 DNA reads TGTGCCAGCAGTTACGGGGGGGAGACTAGCAGGGATGAGCAGTTCTTC. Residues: CASSYGGETSRDEQFF.

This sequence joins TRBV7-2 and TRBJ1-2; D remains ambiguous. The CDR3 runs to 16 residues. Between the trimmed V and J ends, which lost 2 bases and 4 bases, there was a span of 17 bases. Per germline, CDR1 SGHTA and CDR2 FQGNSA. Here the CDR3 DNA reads TGTGCCAGCAGCTTAAGGGATGGCGGGCCTAGCTATGGCTACACCTTC. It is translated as CASSLRDGGPSYGYTF.

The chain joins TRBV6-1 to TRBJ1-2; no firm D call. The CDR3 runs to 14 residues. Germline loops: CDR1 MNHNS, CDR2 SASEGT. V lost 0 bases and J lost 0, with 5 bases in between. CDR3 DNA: TGTGCCAGCAGTGAAGCGCAGACTAACTATGGCTACACCTTC. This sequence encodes CASSEAQTNYGYTF.

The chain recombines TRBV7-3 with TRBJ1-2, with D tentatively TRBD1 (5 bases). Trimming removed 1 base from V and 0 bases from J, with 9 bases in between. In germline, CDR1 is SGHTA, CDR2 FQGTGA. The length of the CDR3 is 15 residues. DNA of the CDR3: TGTGCCAGCAGCTTAAACGGGGCCGCTAACTATGGCTACACCTTC. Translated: CASSLNGAANYGYTF.

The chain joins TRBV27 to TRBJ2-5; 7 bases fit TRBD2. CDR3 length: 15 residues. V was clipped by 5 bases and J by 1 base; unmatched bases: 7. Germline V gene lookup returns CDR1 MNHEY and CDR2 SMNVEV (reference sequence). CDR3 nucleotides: TGTGCCAGCAGTCCGAGCGGGACGGCCCAAGAGACCCAGTACTTC. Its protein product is CASSPSGTAQETQYF.

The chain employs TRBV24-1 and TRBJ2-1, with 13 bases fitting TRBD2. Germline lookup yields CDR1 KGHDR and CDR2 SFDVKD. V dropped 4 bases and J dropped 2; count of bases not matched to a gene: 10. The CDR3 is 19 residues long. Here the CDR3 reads CATSDPTDTSGRAYNEQFF. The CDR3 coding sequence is TGTGCCACCAGTGACCCGACAGACACTAGCGGGAGGGCCTACAATGAGCAGTTCTTC.

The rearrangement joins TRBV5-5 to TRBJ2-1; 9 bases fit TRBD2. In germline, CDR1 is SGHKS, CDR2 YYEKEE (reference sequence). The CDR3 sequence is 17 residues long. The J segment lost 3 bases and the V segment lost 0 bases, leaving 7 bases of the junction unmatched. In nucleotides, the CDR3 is TGTGCCAGCAGCTTGGTCAGCGGGAGGTCTGTCTACAATGAGCAGTTCTTC. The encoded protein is CASSLVSGRSVYNEQFF.

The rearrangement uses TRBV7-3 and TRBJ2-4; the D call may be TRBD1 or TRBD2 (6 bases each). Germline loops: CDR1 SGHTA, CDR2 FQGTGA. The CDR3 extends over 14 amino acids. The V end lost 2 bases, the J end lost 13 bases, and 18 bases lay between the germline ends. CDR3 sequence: CASSLQSGEEEQYF. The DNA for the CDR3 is TGTGCCAGCAGCTTACAGTCAGGGGAGGAAGAGCAGTACTTC. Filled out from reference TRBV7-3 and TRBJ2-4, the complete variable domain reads GAGVSQTPSNKVTEKGKYVELRCDPISGHTALYWYRQSLGQGPEFLIYFQGTGAADDSGLPNDRFFAVRPEGSVSTLKIQRTERGDSAVYLCASSLQSGEEEQYFGAGTRLSVL.

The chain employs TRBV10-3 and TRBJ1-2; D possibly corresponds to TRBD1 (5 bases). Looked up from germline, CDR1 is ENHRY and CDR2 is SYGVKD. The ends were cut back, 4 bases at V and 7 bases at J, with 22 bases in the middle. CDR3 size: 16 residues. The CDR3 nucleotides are TGTGCCATCAGTGCCAGACAGTCCACGAGAGGAGGTGGCTACACCTTC. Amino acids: CAISARQSTRGGGYTF.

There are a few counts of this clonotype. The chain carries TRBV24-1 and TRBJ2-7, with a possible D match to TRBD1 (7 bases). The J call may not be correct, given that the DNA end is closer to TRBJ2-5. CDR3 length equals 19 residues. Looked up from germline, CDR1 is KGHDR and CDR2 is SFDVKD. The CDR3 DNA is TGTGCCACCAGTGCTGACGGACAGGAGGTTCAAGGGGGGAGAGAGACCCAGTACTTC. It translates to CATSADGQEVQGGRETQYF.

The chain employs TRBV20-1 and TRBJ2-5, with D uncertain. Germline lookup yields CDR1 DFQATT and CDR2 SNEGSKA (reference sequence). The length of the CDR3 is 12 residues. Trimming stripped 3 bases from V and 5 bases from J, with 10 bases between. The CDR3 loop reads CSASGHRETQYF. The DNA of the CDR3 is TGCAGTGCTAGCGGGCACCGGGAGACCCAGTACTTC.

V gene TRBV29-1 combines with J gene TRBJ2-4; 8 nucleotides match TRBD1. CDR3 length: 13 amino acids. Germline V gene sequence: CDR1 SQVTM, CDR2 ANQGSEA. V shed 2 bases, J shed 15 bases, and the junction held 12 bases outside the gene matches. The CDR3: CSVESPGTGSVYF. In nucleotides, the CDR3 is TGCAGCGTTGAAAGTCCCGGGACAGGTTCGGTGTACTTC.

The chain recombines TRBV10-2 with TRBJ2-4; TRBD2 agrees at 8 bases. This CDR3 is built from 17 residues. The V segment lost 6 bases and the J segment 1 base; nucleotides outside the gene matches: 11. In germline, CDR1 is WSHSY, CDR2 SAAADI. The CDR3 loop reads CASSRAGLAAAKNIQYF. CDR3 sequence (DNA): TGCGCCAGCAGCCGGGCTGGACTAGCCGCGGCCAAAAACATTCAGTACTTC.

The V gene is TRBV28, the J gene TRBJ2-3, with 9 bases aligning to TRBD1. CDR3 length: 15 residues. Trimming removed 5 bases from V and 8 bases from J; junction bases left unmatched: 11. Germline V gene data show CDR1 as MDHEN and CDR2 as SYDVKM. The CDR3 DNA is TGTGCCAGCAGTAGCCGGGACAGGGAGAGGGGTACGCAGTATTTT. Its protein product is CASSSRDRERGTQYF.